This paragraph covers one TCR beta chain sequence. This entry comes from a study of blood T cell repertoires in COVID-19. This CDR3 contains 19 residues. Germline V lookup: CDR1 KGHDR, CDR2 SFDVKD. V was pared by 0 bases and J by 3 bases, with 20 bases between. Participants were aged about 18 to 100 years from roughly 25 US areas. Participant reports of clinical history set cohort assignment. Two negative PCRs, clearance, or symptom resolution characterized the recovered Cohort 3 donors. In the source study's methods: Scientists estimated how many nucleated cells there were by amplifying reference gene primers. Profiling relied on immunoSEQ multiplex PCR, and the TCRdb table lists in-frame clones only, not all of them. V and J calls and clone size are copied from that table; D and trimming were computed from the DNA. The sample yields about 310,000 clones, 87% seen once.

V gene TRBV24-1 combines with J gene TRBJ2-4, with TRBD2 as a possible D gene (6 bases). This sequence originates from a woman between 18 and 29 years old who had recovered from COVID-19. Sequenced sample: PBMCs or T cells enriched from blood (not recorded which). The CDR3 DNA is TGTGCCACCAGTGATTTGAAGTCTTTGTGGGGGGTTGTCAAAAACATTCAGTACTTC. It encodes CATSDLKSLWGVVKNIQYF.